This T cell receptor beta chain was observed in a study of vaccination effects on CD4 cells after COVID-19. Study results and limitations: Only a few convalescent patients and no early post-infection timepoints featured in the study.

For this clone: Its specificity is unknown.

Under the ViraFEST assay, PBMC were stimulated with viral peptide pools so that antigen-specific CD4+ T cells expanded. Sequencing was performed afterwards. After more than 8 days in culture, the CD4+ T cells were isolated. Infection with SARS-CoV-2 occurred in the person between March and December 2020, and PCR confirmed it. After 1.8 million or so PBMC were placed in each well, they were cultured with approximately 9.4 IU/ml IL-2 and approximately 10 ug/ml peptides. Here immunoSEQ multiplex PCR was the method, and the copy in TCRdb shows in-frame clones only, minus some. The sample has about 70,000 clones, under 85% seen once. The V gene's germline CDR1 is SGHRS and CDR2 YFSETQ. With 0 bases removed from V and 4 bases from J, the gap between germline ends came to 10 bases. The CDR3 is 15 residues long.

This receptor was identified in a human donor who had a prior SARS-CoV-2 infection. This sequence joins TRBV5-1 and TRBJ1-4, with D unresolved. The starting material was CD4+ T cells from PBMCs cultured with HIV peptides, obtained before COVID-19 vaccination. Described subset: HIV-1 Nef peptide pool negative control/reference culture. In DNA, the CDR3 is TGCGCCAGCAGCTTGGGGCAGACTCTTAATGAAAAACTGTTTTTT. Translating it yields CASSLGQTLNEKLFF.